Listed here is a single TCR beta chain. Antigen: not known. The assay was immunoSEQ multiplex PCR, and TCRdb's table has in-frame clones only and misses some. The profile shows 65,000 to 80,000 clones, about four fifths of them singletons. This sample was included in a study of T cell clones after liver transplantation. Study background: Immunosuppression withdrawal was tried within 2 years after liver transplantation in this trial. Blood was drawn pre-transplant, before withdrawal, and after full or failed withdrawal.

Points from the study as a whole: In a couple of subjects, few donor cells limited the measurable donor-reactive repertoire.

The V end lost 2 bases, the J end lost 7 bases, and 8 bases lay between the germline ends. CDR1 is PRHDT, CDR2 FYEKMQ, per germline (reference sequence). The CDR3 covers 13 residues. The source material was CD4+ T cells from blood, sampled before liver transplant. The J gene is TRBJ2-2, the V gene TRBV13; D is ambiguous. The TCR originated in a human donor who received a liver transplant. For the CDR3, the DNA is TGTGCCAGCAGCTTAACCGCCCACGGGGAGCTGTTTTTT. This codes for CASSLTAHGELFF.